Below are 20 T cell receptor beta chains sequenced from a single sample in a study of cytomegalovirus exposure and HLA in healthy donors. PCR involved 60 Vbeta and 13 Jbeta primers. Data came from immunoSEQ multiplex PCR; TCRdb stores just in-frame clones and leaves some out. This table holds about 200,000 clones, 65% to 85% found once. What was sequenced was PBMCs. The receptors shown here come from a man aged 25 to 45 in good health and CMV-seronegative.

The gene calls are TRBV2 and TRBJ1-2; TRBD1 agrees at 8 bases. Germline CDR1 SNHLY, CDR2 FYNNEI. CDR3 length: 10 residues. The J segment lost 12 bases and the V segment lost 8 bases, leaving 5 bases of the junction unmatched. DNA for the CDR3: TGTGCCAGCCGCGGACAGGGAAACACCTTC. Translation gives CASRGQGNTF.

The chain combines TRBV7-2 with TRBJ2-1; 7 nucleotides match TRBD1. Per the germline V gene, CDR1 is SGHTA and CDR2 is FQGNSA. The CDR3 has 15 residues. Trimming cost V 5 bases and J 3 bases; bases outside gene matches: 7. This CDR3 reads CASSPWGQFYNEQFF. CDR3 nucleotides: TGTGCCAGCAGCCCATGGGGACAGTTCTACAATGAGCAGTTCTTC.

The rearrangement joins TRBV28 to TRBJ1-5, with 12 nucleotides matching TRBD1. The CDR3 is 19 residues long. CDR1 is MDHEN, CDR2 SYDVKM, per germline. V dropped 6 bases and J dropped 3; count of bases not matched to a gene: 15. CDR3 residues: CASSPVPGQGARDNQPQHF. The CDR3 coding sequence is TGTGCCAGCAGCCCTGTCCCGGGACAGGGGGCGCGTGACAATCAGCCCCAGCATTTT.

The genes are TRBV5-1 and TRBJ2-2; D is possibly TRBD1 (5 bases). The germline V gene has CDR1 SGHRS and CDR2 YFSETQ. V shed 1 base and J shed 6 bases, with 10 bases lying between them. The CDR3 sequence is 14 residues long. The CDR3 here is CASSLRAGPGELFF. The CDR3 DNA sequence: TGCGCCAGCAGCTTGCGGGCAGGGCCCGGGGAGCTGTTTTTT. The variable domain in full, with the rest retrieved from reference TRBV5-1 and TRBJ2-2, is KAGVTQTPRYLIKTRGQQVTLSCSPISGHRSVSWYQQTPGQGLQFLFEYFSETQRNKGNFPGRFSGRQFSNSRSEMNVSTLELGDSALYLCASSLRAGPGELFFGEGSRLTVL.

This clone was detected once. The chain links TRBV19 to TRBJ2-2, with 10 nucleotides matching TRBD1. In germline, CDR1 is LNHDA, CDR2 SQIVND (reference sequence). The CDR3 totals 16 residues. Germline trimming cut 5 bases from V and 7 bases from J; bases unmatched to any gene: 10. CDR3 loop: CASSSLGQGRNGELFF. DNA of the CDR3: TGTGCCAGTAGTTCTCTGGGACAGGGGAGGAACGGGGAGCTGTTTTTT.

The chain employs TRBV4-1 and TRBJ1-5; D call uncertain. CDR3 length: 13 amino acids. Germline-derived CDR1 and CDR2 are MGHRA and YSYEKL. V lost 1 base to trimming and J lost 7 bases, with 8 bases between them. The CDR3 DNA follows: TGCGCCAGCAGCCAAGTTGAGGGACAGCCCCAGCATTTT. Translating it yields CASSQVEGQPQHF.

The CDR3 loop reads CASSLGYSNQPQHF. The CDR3 DNA follows: TGTGCCAGCAGCTTAGGTTATAGCAATCAGCCCCAGCATTTT. The chain has TRBV7-9 and TRBJ1-5; no firm D call. CDR3 length: 14 residues. The V gene lost 1 base and the J gene lost 0 bases, with 4 bases spanning the gap. Germline V gene data show CDR1 as SEHNR and CDR2 as FQNEAQ (reference sequence).

Comment on this clone: One junction end does not reproduce the germline sequence, and a read error may be involved. The V call is TRBV10-3, the J call TRBJ1-1, with 10 bases matching TRBD1. This CDR3 spans 15 amino acids. CDR1 is ENHRY, CDR2 SYGVKD, per germline. CDR3 sequence: CAISDPGQGNPEAFF. CDR3 bases: TGTGCCATCAGTGATCCGGGACAGGGGAACCCTGAAGCTTTCTTT.

The genes are TRBV18 and TRBJ1-1; no reliable D call. Trimming left V 6 bases short and J 1 base short, with 12 bases between. Germline assignment: CDR1 KGHSH and CDR2 LQKENI. The length of the CDR3 is 14 residues. This chain's CDR3 is CASSFLEGNTEAFF. The CDR3 DNA is TGTGCCAGCTCCTTCCTTGAGGGGAACACTGAAGCTTTCTTT.

This clone was detected a few times. The CDR3 here is CASSEAGGGSYEQYF. The CDR3 nucleotides read TGTGCCAGCAGTGAAGCGGGGGGAGGGTCCTACGAGCAGTACTTC. The chain employs TRBV6-1 and TRBJ2-7; 7 bases map to TRBD2. Germline V gives CDR1 MNHNS, CDR2 SASEGT. This CDR3 contains 15 residues. Losses at the gene ends were 0 bases for V and 1 base for J; bases not matched to a gene: 3.

The chain is built from TRBV7-2 and TRBJ2-7; perhaps TRBD2 as D (5 bases). Trimming removed 3 bases from V and 7 bases from J, with 13 bases in between. This CDR3 has 13 residues. CDR1 is SGHTA and CDR2 is FQGNSA in the germline V gene. The CDR3 region is CASSFGLGGEQYF. For the CDR3, the DNA is TGTGCCAGCAGCTTCGGACTCGGCGGAGAGCAGTACTTC.

This chain connects TRBV27 to TRBJ2-3; 11 nucleotides match TRBD2. Germline CDR1 is MNHEY and CDR2 is SMNVEV (reference sequence). The V and J ends lost 5 bases and 1 base, in that order; junction bases with no gene match: 5. There are 16 residues in the CDR3. The CDR3 protein is CASSHSGGVGTDTQYF. The CDR3, as DNA: TGTGCCAGCAGTCATAGCGGGGGGGTGGGCACAGATACGCAGTATTTT.

The V and J genes are TRBV9 and TRBJ2-3; 10 bases match TRBD2. After removal of 0 bases from V and 4 bases from J, the junction contained 2 bases not matched to a gene. The CDR3 is made up of 15 amino acids. Looked up from germline, CDR1 is SGDLS and CDR2 is YYNGEE. CDR3 coding DNA: TGTGCCAGCAGCGTAGGGCTAGCGGGGGCAGATACGCAGTATTTT. This codes for CASSVGLAGADTQYF.

The chain combines TRBV5-1 with TRBJ1-4; D remains ambiguous. Trimming shortened V by 3 bases and J by 8 bases, and 14 bases separated the two germline ends. CDR1 SGHRS and CDR2 YFSETQ come from the germline V gene. CDR3 length: 14 amino acids. CDR3 sequence (DNA): TGCGCCAGCAGCTCAAGAGGGAACGGCGAAAAACTGTTTTTT. This codes for CASSSRGNGEKLFF.

The chain links TRBV11-2 to TRBJ2-7, with 13 bases that match TRBD2. Germline values: CDR1 SGHAT, CDR2 FQNNGV. The CDR3 is 18 residues long. V gave up 4 bases and J gave up 6 bases; unmatched junction bases: 15. The CDR3 coding sequence is TGTGCCAGCAGCTCGCCTGGGACTAGCGGGGCAGGTCCCGGCGAGCAGTACTTC. It is translated as CASSSPGTSGAGPGEQYF.

The chain combines TRBV5-1 with TRBJ2-7, with a possible D match to TRBD1 (5 bases). CDR1 and CDR2 from the germline V gene are SGHRS and YFSETQ. The CDR3 contains 12 residues. V lost 3 bases to trimming and J lost 3 bases, with 7 bases between them. The CDR3 DNA follows: TGCGCCAGCAGCTATGACAGCTACGAGCAGTACTTC. Encoded protein: CASSYDSYEQYF.

V is TRBV10-2 and J is TRBJ2-1; 7 bases fit TRBD2. After removal of 2 bases from V and 7 bases from J, the junction contained 8 bases not matched to a gene. This CDR3 has 15 amino acids. Germline V gives CDR1 WSHSY, CDR2 SAAADI. CDR3 nucleotide sequence: TGCGCCAGCAGTGAGGAGACTAGCCTCTTGAATGAGCAGTTCTTC. Translating gives CASSEETSLLNEQFF.

The CDR3 sequence is CASSPGRGWEQFF. CDR3 nucleotide sequence: TGCGCCAGCAGCCCCGGGCGGGGGTGGGAGCAGTTCTTC. This rearrangement joins TRBV5-1 to TRBJ2-1; TRBD2 matches at 7 bases. This CDR3 contains 13 residues. J was trimmed by 10 bases and V by 4 bases; bases with no gene match: 8. CDR1 is SGHRS and CDR2 is YFSETQ in the germline V gene.

Notes on this clone: Germline is not matched at one junction end, which may reflect a read error. The rearrangement links TRBV5-4 to TRBJ1-1; D is unclear. The CDR3 runs to 11 residues. Germline CDR1 is SGHNT and CDR2 is YYREEE (reference sequence). This chain's CDR3 is CASSAAAPPVF. The CDR3 nucleotides are TGTGCCAGCAGCGCTGCTGCCCCTCCGGTTTTT.

The gene calls are TRBV7-9 and TRBJ2-2; tentatively, D is TRBD1 (5 bases). Trimming removed 5 bases from V and 4 bases from J, with 14 bases in between. The CDR3 has 15 amino acids. From germline, CDR1 is SEHNR and CDR2 FQNEAQ (reference sequence). The chain's CDR3 is CASSITGSGTGELFF. CDR3 coding DNA: TGTGCCAGCAGCATTACAGGATCGGGCACCGGGGAGCTGTTTTTT.